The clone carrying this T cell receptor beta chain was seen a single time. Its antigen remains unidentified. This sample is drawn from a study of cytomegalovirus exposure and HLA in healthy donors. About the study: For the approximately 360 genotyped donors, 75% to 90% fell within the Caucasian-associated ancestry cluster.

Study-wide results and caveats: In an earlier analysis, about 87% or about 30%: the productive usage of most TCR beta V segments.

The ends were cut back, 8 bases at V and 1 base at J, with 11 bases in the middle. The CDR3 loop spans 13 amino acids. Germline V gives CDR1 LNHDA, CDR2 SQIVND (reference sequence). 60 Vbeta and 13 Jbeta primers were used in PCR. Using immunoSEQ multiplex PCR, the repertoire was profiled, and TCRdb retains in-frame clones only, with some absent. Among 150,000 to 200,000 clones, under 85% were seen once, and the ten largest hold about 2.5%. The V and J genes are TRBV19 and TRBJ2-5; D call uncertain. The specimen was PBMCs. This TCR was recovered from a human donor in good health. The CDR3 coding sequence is TGTGCCAGTGGGCTCAGCAGCCAAGAGACCCAGTACTTC. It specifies CASGLSSQETQYF.